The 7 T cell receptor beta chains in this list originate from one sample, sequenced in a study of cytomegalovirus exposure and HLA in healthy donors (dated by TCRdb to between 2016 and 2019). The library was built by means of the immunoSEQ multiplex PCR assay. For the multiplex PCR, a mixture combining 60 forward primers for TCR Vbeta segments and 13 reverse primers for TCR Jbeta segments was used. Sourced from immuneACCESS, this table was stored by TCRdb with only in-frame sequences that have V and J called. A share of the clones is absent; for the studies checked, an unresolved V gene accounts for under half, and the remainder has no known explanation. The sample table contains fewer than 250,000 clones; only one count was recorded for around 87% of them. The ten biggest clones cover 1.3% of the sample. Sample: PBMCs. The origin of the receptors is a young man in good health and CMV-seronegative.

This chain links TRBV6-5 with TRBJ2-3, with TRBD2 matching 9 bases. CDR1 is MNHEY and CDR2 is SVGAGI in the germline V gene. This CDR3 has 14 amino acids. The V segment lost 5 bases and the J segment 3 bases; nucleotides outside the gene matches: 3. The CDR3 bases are TGTGCCAGCAGTGTTAGCGGGAGAACAGATACGCAGTATTTT. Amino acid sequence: CASSVSGRTDTQYF.

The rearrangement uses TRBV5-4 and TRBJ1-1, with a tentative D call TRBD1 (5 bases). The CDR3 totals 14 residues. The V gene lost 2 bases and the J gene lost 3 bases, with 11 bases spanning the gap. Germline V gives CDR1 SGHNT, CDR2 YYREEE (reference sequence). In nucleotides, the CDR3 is TGTGCCAGCAGCTTAGCGGGGGAATACACTGAAGCTTTCTTT. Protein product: CASSLAGEYTEAFF.

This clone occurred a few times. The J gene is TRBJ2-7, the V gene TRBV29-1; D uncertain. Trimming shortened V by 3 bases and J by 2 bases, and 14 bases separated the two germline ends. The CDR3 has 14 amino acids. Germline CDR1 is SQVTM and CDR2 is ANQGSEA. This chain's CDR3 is CSVERSHGAYEQYF. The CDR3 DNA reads TGCAGCGTTGAGCGAAGCCACGGAGCCTACGAGCAGTACTTC.

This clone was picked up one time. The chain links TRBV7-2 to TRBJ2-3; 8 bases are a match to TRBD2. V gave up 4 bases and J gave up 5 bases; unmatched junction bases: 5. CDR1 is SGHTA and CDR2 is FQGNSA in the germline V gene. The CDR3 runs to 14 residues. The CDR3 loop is CASSSTSVGDTQYF. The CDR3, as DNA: TGTGCCAGCAGCTCGACTAGCGTGGGAGATACGCAGTATTTT.

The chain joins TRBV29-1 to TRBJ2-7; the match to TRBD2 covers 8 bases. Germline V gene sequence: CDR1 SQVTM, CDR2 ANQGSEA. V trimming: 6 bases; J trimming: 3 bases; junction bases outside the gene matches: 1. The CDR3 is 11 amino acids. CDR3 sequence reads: CSVGGDYEQYF. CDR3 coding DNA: TGCAGCGTCGGGGGGGACTACGAGCAGTACTTC.

In DNA form, the CDR3 reads TGTGCCAGCTCACTAACAGGGGGAGGCAATCAGCCCCAGCATTTT. This encodes CASSLTGGGNQPQHF. This rearrangement joins TRBV18 to TRBJ1-5, with 8 bases fitting TRBD1. The germline CDR1 and CDR2 sequences are KGHSH and LQKENI. V was clipped by 4 bases and J by 2 bases; unmatched bases: 4. The CDR3 extends over 15 amino acids.

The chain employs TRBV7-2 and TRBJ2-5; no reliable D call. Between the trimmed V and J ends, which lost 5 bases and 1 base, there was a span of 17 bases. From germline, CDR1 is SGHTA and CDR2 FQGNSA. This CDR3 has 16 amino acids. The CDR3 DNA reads TGTGCCAGCAGCAAGAGGTCGAGTAGCAGCCAAGAGACCCAGTACTTC. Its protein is CASSKRSSSSQETQYF.